The entry below gives a single TCR beta chain sequence along with its context. Its matching antigen is unknown. These data belong to a study of T cells after yellow fever vaccination. Whole-study findings and limits: Abundant bulk-derived clonotypes could contaminate FACS-sorted repertoires. Faster peaking, at day 5 versus 15, marked a secondary response that was weaker.

Template switching by 5'RACE produced TCR cDNA, adding a universal primer site and UMIs. Using its own MiXCR run on the 5' RACE reads, TCRdb lists one record per CDR3 protein. The sample includes around 500,000 distinct CDR3 sequences, roughly 22% of them seen just once. The CDR3 is 15 amino acids. V lost 3 bases and J lost 10, with 19 bases in between. CDR1 and CDR2 from the germline V gene are SGHTA and FQGTGA. The clonotype comes from a man aged 18 to 29 who received the YFV17D yellow fever vaccine. The sample in question was PBMCs, obtained roughly 20 days after the first yellow fever vaccination. This chain links TRBV7-3 with TRBJ2-1; D may be TRBD2 (6 bases). As DNA, the CDR3 is TGTGCCAGCAGCTTGGGCGGGGCGGAGAGGGACGAGCAGTTCTTC. It encodes CASSLGGAERDEQFF.